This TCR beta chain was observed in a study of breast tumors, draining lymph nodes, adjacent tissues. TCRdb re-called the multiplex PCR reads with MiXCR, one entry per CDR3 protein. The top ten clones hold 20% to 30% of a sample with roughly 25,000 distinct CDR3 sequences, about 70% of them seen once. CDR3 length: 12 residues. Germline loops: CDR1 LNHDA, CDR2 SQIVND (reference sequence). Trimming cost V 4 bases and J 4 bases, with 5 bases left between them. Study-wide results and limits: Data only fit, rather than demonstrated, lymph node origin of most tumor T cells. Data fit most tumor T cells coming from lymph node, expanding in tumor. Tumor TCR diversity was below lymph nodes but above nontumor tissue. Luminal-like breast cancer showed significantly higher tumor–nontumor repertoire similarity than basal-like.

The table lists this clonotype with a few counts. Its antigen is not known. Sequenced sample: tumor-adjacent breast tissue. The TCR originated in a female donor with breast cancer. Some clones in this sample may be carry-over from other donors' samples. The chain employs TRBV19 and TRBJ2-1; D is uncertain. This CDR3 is CASSNGYNEQFF. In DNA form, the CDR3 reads TGTGCCAGTAGTAATGGGTACAATGAGCAGTTCTTC.